Below are 26 T cell receptor beta chains sequenced from a single sample in a study of CD8 T cells in Susac syndrome. cDNA came from about 0.5 to 1 ug RNA primed by random hexamers. TCRdb re-analysed the immunoSEQ multiplex PCR reads in MiXCR, keeping a single row per CDR3 protein. The sample records about 160,000 distinct CDR3 sequences, roughly 94% being singletons. The sequenced sample consisted of CD4+ T cells from PBMCs. All receptors derive from a human donor with multiple sclerosis.

V usage is TRBV6-1 and J usage is TRBJ2-3; 11 bases align to TRBD2. CDR1 MNHNS and CDR2 SASEGT come from the germline V gene. The CDR3 contains 15 residues. Trimming removed 7 bases from V and 2 bases from J; junction bases left unmatched: 5. The CDR3 protein is CASTALAGATDTQYF. Here the CDR3 DNA reads TGTGCCAGCACCGCACTAGCGGGAGCCACAGATACGCAGTATTTT.

This chain joins TRBV30 and TRBJ2-3, with TRBD1 identical over 9 bases. CDR1 is GTSNPN, CDR2 SVGIG, per germline (reference sequence). This CDR3 spans 14 amino acids. The J segment lost 8 bases and the V segment lost 6 bases, leaving 12 bases of the junction unmatched. This CDR3 is CACHLGQGFGTQYF. The CDR3 nucleotides are TGTGCCTGCCACTTGGGACAGGGTTTTGGTACGCAGTATTTT.

The count of this clonotype is one. The rearrangement links TRBV29-1 to TRBJ2-3; D is possibly TRBD1 or TRBD2 (5 bases each). Germline CDR1 SQVTM, CDR2 ANQGSEA. CDR3 length: 14 residues. Trimming left V 3 bases short and J 1 base short, with 11 bases between. The CDR3 DNA is TGCAGCGTTGAGGCGCAGGGAGGCACAGATACGCAGTATTTT. As protein: CSVEAQGGTDTQYF.

The chain uses TRBV5-1 and TRBJ2-2, with 11 positions matching TRBD1. The germline V gene has CDR1 SGHRS and CDR2 YFSETQ. The CDR3 covers 19 residues. V lost 0 bases to trimming and J lost 4 bases; unmatched junction nucleotides: 11. The CDR3 nucleotides read TGCGCCAGCAGCTTGGTCGGTCTCGGACAGGGGGCCGGCACCGGGGAGCTGTTTTTT. The encoded protein is CASSLVGLGQGAGTGELFF.

The rearrangement joins TRBV24-1 to TRBJ2-3; 8 bases fit TRBD2. CDR1 and CDR2 (germline): KGHDR, SFDVKD. With 5 bases clipped from V and 0 bases from J, the junction kept 3 bases outside the gene matches. CDR3 size: 15 residues. Here the CDR3 reads CATSAASGSTDTQYF. DNA for the CDR3: TGTGCCACCAGTGCAGCTAGCGGGAGCACAGATACGCAGTATTTT.

The chain combines TRBV10-3 with TRBJ2-1; D is uncertain. V was clipped by 7 bases and J by 4 bases, with 11 bases between them. Germline CDR1 and CDR2: ENHRY and SYGVKD. This CDR3 region has 13 residues. CDR3 sequence: CAITPATYNEQFF. The CDR3 nucleotides read TGTGCCATCACCCCGGCGACTTACAATGAGCAGTTCTTC.

This sequence joins TRBV4-3 and TRBJ2-7; 9 bases agree with TRBD2. Losses at the gene ends were 4 bases for V and 4 bases for J; bases not matched to a gene: 8. The CDR3 has 15 residues. Germline V gene data show CDR1 as LGHNA and CDR2 as YSLEER. CDR3 sequence (DNA): TGCGCCAGCAGCCCTGGGCGGGGGGGGAGGTACGAGCAGTACTTC. Its translation is CASSPGRGGRYEQYF.

Only one count was recorded for this clonotype. This sequence joins TRBV20-1 and TRBJ1-5; D unclear. V dropped 0 bases and J dropped 1 base, with 7 bases sitting between them. Germline loops: CDR1 DFQATT, CDR2 SNEGSKA (reference sequence). CDR3 length: 14 amino acids. The CDR3 sequence is CSARDRLSNQPQHF. CDR3 DNA: TGCAGTGCTAGAGATCGACTGAGCAATCAGCCCCAGCATTTT.

The chain is built from TRBV16 and TRBJ1-4; possible D gene TRBD1, 6 bases. Germline CDR1 KGHSY, CDR2 FQNENV. The CDR3 is 16 amino acids. V was clipped by 4 bases and J by 3 bases, with 15 bases between them. The chain's CDR3 is CASSRDTYPPNEKLFF. The CDR3 DNA reads as TGTGCCAGCAGCCGGGACACCTACCCACCTAATGAAAAACTGTTTTTT.

This chain uses TRBV20-1 with TRBJ1-5; possibly TRBD1 for D (5 bases). The CDR3 extends over 13 amino acids. The V end lost 6 bases, the J end lost 3 bases, and 12 bases lay between the germline ends. Germline V gene lookup returns CDR1 DFQATT and CDR2 SNEGSKA (reference sequence). CDR3 sequence: CSAWDGFNQPQHF. The CDR3, as DNA: TGCAGTGCCTGGGACGGCTTCAATCAGCCCCAGCATTTT.

This chain joins TRBV12-3 or TRBV12-4 and TRBJ2-7, with unresolved D. CDR3 size: 13 residues. Trimming left V 7 bases short and J 3 bases short, with 13 bases between. CDR3 DNA: TGTGCCAGCACCCCGGCCCCCGACTACGAGCAGTACTTC. Encoded protein: CASTPAPDYEQYF.

The chain uses TRBV20-1 and TRBJ2-3; 8 nucleotides agree with TRBD2. The CDR3 sequence is 15 residues long. Germline CDR1 and CDR2: DFQATT and SNEGSKA (reference sequence). The V gene end was trimmed by 6 bases and the J gene end by 4 bases; junction bases not matched to a gene: 12. CDR3 coding DNA: TGCAGTGCCATTCTAGCCGGGAGGGGGTCAGATACGCAGTATTTT. This codes for CSAILAGRGSDTQYF.

The chain links TRBV14 to TRBJ2-6; TRBD2 is a possible D gene (6 bases). The CDR3 consists of 15 residues. The V end was cut by 0 bases, the J end by 7 bases, with 10 bases between. Germline V CDR1 and CDR2: SGHDN, FVKESK. CDR3 DNA: TGTGCCAGCAGCCAAGACGTCGGGGGTGCCAACGTCCTGACTTTC. Its protein is CASSQDVGGANVLTF.

The CDR3 reads CASSTPKTNEQFF. CDR3 bases: TGTGCCAGTAGTACCCCAAAAACAAATGAGCAGTTCTTC. The J gene is TRBJ2-1, the V gene TRBV19; D is unresolved. V lost 4 bases to trimming and J lost 7 bases, with 11 bases between them. The CDR3 extends over 13 amino acids. Germline CDR1 and CDR2: LNHDA and SQIVND (reference sequence).

This clonotype occurred once. A read error may produce the germline difference seen at one junction end. This chain links TRBV29-1 with TRBJ1-5; 8 bases align to TRBD1. This CDR3 has 15 residues. Germline assignment: CDR1 SQVTM and CDR2 ANQGSEA. CDR3 nucleotide sequence: TGCAGCGTTGGTCTTGGGGGGACAGGCAACCAGCCCCAGCATTTT. This sequence encodes CSVGLGGTGNQPQHF.

V gene TRBV12-5 combines with J gene TRBJ1-1, with D possibly TRBD1 on 5 matching bases. Germline loops: CDR1 LGHNT, CDR2 FRNRAP. The length of the CDR3 is 14 residues. The V and J ends lost 6 bases and 1 base respectively, with 12 bases between them. Here the CDR3 DNA reads TGTGCTAGTGGCCGGGGACGGCAGAACACTGAAGCTTTCTTT. Translation: CASGRGRQNTEAFF.

The chain recombines TRBV12-3 or TRBV12-4 with TRBJ1-1; the match to TRBD1 covers 7 bases. There are 15 residues in the CDR3. V trimming: 6 bases; J trimming: 5 bases; junction bases outside the gene matches: 12. The CDR3 here is CASSPSGQRWTEAFF. CDR3 coding DNA: TGTGCCAGCAGCCCCTCGGGACAGCGTTGGACTGAAGCTTTCTTT.

This clonotype appeared a single time. This chain uses TRBV7-2 with TRBJ1-5; possible D gene TRBD1, 6 bases. The CDR3 covers 15 residues. Looked up from germline, CDR1 is SGHTA and CDR2 is FQGNSA. Trimming removed 1 base from V and 5 bases from J, with 12 bases in between. For the CDR3, the DNA is TGTGCCAGCAGCTTAGACTTAACAGGGTATCAGCCCCAGCATTTT. This translates into CASSLDLTGYQPQHF.

The chain is built from TRBV20-1 and TRBJ1-1, with TRBD1 matching 7 bases. Trimming took 0 bases from V and 2 from J; bases not matched to a gene: 6. Germline V CDR1 and CDR2: DFQATT, SNEGSKA (reference sequence). The CDR3 loop spans 15 amino acids. The CDR3 nucleotides read TGCAGTGCTAGAGAGTCAGGGGGGGCCAACACTGAAGCTTTCTTT. Amino acids: CSARESGGANTEAFF.

V gene TRBV28 combines with J gene TRBJ2-4, with D possibly being TRBD2 (5 bases). V dropped 2 bases and J dropped 1 base, with 15 bases sitting between them. CDR1 is MDHEN and CDR2 is SYDVKM in the germline V gene. This CDR3 is 17 amino acids long. For the CDR3, the DNA is TGTGCCAGCAGTTTAGACACTAGGAGGTCGGCCAAAAACATTCAGTACTTC. Translation: CASSLDTRRSAKNIQYF.

The chain employs TRBV7-3 and TRBJ2-2; D is perhaps TRBD2 (5 bases). V dropped 2 bases and J dropped 4 bases, with 8 bases sitting between them. The germline gives CDR1 SGHTA, CDR2 FQGTGA. This CDR3 comprises 14 residues. Written as DNA, the CDR3 is TGTGCCAGCAGCTTAGGAGGCACCACCGGGGAGCTGTTTTTT. Its protein is CASSLGGTTGELFF. The full variable domain, in which reference TRBV7-3 and TRBJ2-2 provide the parts outside the CDR3, is GAGVSQTPSNKVTEKGKYVELRCDPISGHTALYWYRQSLGQGPEFLIYFQGTGAADDSGLPNDRFFAVRPEGSVSTLKIQRTERGDSAVYLCASSLGGTTGELFFGEGSRLTVL.

The rearrangement links TRBV29-1 to TRBJ2-7, with a tentative D call TRBD1 (6 bases). V was clipped by 5 bases and J by 3 bases, with 11 bases between them. The V gene's germline CDR1 is SQVTM and CDR2 ANQGSEA. CDR3 length: 12 residues. CDR3 sequence (DNA): TGCAGCGTTAGGACAGACCACTACGAGCAGTACTTC. Translation gives CSVRTDHYEQYF.

The chain carries TRBV12-3 or TRBV12-4 and TRBJ1-4, with D uncertain. The CDR3 runs to 14 residues. The ends were cut back, 8 bases at V and 8 bases at J, with 18 bases in the middle. The chain's CDR3 is CASRAGPRREKLFF. CDR3 bases: TGTGCCAGCCGGGCTGGCCCCCGACGGGAAAAACTGTTTTTT.

The gene calls are TRBV6-2 or TRBV6-3 and TRBJ1-1; no clear D. With 2 bases removed from V and 2 bases from J, the gap between germline ends came to 15 bases. The CDR3 has 16 amino acids. Germline CDR1 MNHEY, CDR2 SVGEGT. In DNA form, the CDR3 reads TGTGCCAGCAGTTACGAGCTGTTAGCCCCAAACACTGAAGCTTTCTTT. Amino acid sequence: CASSYELLAPNTEAFF.

V is TRBV11-3 and J is TRBJ1-5; D remains ambiguous. CDR3 length: 14 amino acids. The germline CDR1 and CDR2 sequences are SGHNT and YENEEA. V lost 1 base and J 4 bases, leaving 8 bases between the germline ends. CDR3 in DNA: TGTGCCAGCAGCTTAGGTTTCCGAAATCAGCCCCAGCATTTT. Its translation: CASSLGFRNQPQHF. The complete variable domain, with remaining parts taken from reference TRBV11-3 and TRBJ1-5, reads EAGVVQSPRYKIIEKKQPVAFWCNPISGHNTLYWYLQNLGQGPELLIRYENEEAVDDSQLPKDRFSAERLKGVDSTLKIQPAELGDSAVYLCASSLGFRNQPQHFGDGTRLSIL.

The chain links TRBV25-1 to TRBJ1-1, with D maybe TRBD1 (5 bases). Trimming removed 6 bases from V and 7 bases from J, with 15 bases in between. This CDR3 region has 13 residues. Per the germline V gene, CDR1 is MGHDK and CDR2 is SYGVNS. CDR3 amino acids: CASSGHPLGEAFF. CDR3 coding DNA: TGTGCCAGCAGCGGACACCCTCTGGGTGAAGCTTTCTTT. Using reference TRBV25-1 and TRBJ1-1 for the parts outside the CDR3, the full variable domain is EADIYQTPRYLVIGTGKKITLECSQTMGHDKMYWYQQDPGMELHLIHYSYGVNSTEKGDLSSESTVSRIRTEHFPLTLESARPSHTSQYLCASSGHPLGEAFFGQGTRLTVV.